Reported below is one T cell receptor beta chain. The data were obtained in a study of blood T cell repertoires in COVID-19. Germline CDR1 is MNHEY and CDR2 is SVGAGI. V shed 6 bases and J shed 5 bases, with 16 bases lying between them. The CDR3 sequence is 15 residues long. TCRdb keeps only in-frame clones here, not all; method: immunoSEQ multiplex PCR. The sample consists of around 480,000 clones, around 90% of them appearing once. Material: PBMCs or T cells enriched from blood (not recorded which). J is TRBJ1-4 and V is TRBV6-5, with D perhaps matching TRBD1 (6 bases). The sequence was obtained from a woman between 18 and 29 years old who had recovered from COVID-19. CDR3 bases: TGTGCCAGCAGCCTTCGGGGGGGCGAGAATGAAAAACTGTTTTTT. Its protein is CASSLRGGENEKLFF.